A selection of T cell receptor beta chains follows, all from one sample in a study of human T cells and chemical hapten exposure. TCRdb fed the RACE reads into MiXCR, producing one record per CDR3 protein. The repertoire holds 190,000 or so distinct CDR3 sequences, with 25% to 35% as singletons. The sequenced sample was whole blood, obtained in connection with sensitization to the hapten diphenylcyclopropenone (DPC). Receptors originate from a woman aged 30 to 39 with alopecia areata. Some clones in this sample may be carry-over from other donors' samples. Both conserved end residues are part of each CDR3. Each record gives: J gene, CDR3 length, V gene, D gene, clone size, CDR3 DNA, CDR3 protein. D genes are given only for firm matches. Some rows mark clone size as missing; the rest say once, few, many or name a class of expanded clone.

>TRBJ2-5|17|TRBV5-5|-|few
TGTGCCAGCAGCCCCCCACTAGCCGGGACCAACCAAGAGACCCAGTACTTC
CASSPPLAGTNQETQYF
>TRBJ1-4|13|TRBV6-5|-|few
TGTGCCAGCAGACCGACGGGAGGTGAAAAACTGTTTTTT
CASRPTGGEKLFF
>TRBJ2-2|15|TRBV5-1|TRBD2|-
TGCGCCAGCAGCCTCTCACTAGCGGGAGAGGGGGAGCTGTTTTTT
CASSLSLAGEGELFF
>TRBJ2-3|15|TRBV10-3|-|few
TGTGCCATCAGTGATTCCTCGGGACACACAGATACGCAGTATTTT
CAISDSSGHTDTQYF
>TRBJ2-7|14|TRBV11-2|-|few
TGTGCCAGCAGCTCACCAAGGGGTTCCTACGAGCAGTACTTC
CASSSPRGSYEQYF
>TRBJ1-1|16|TRBV10-1|-|-
TGCGCCAGCAGTGGGAGGCAGCGGGGCCTGAACACTGAAGCTTTCTTT
CASSGRQRGLNTEAFF
>TRBJ2-7|17|TRBV18|TRBD2|few
TGTGCCAGCTCACCACAGGCCGGGACTAGCGGAACCTACGAGCAGTACTTC
CASSPQAGTSGTYEQYF
>TRBJ1-4|15|TRBV5-1|-|-
TGCGCCAGCAGCTCAAACATCGGTGCTAATGAAAAACTGTTTTTT
CASSSNIGANEKLFF
>TRBJ1-1|13|TRBV2|-|-
TGTGCCAGCAGTGTTGATTCGAGGGGTGAAGCTTTCTTT
CASSVDSRGEAFF
>TRBJ2-2|13|TRBV20-1|-|few
TGCAGTGTGAGGACTACGAACACCGGGGAGCTGTTTTTT
CSVRTTNTGELFF
>TRBJ2-6|17|TRBV4-1|TRBD2|-
TGCGCCAGCAGCCAAGATCCCGGGAGGTCTGGGGCCAACGTCCTGACTTTC
CASSQDPGRSGANVLTF
>TRBJ1-1|14|TRBV20-1|TRBD1|-
TGCAGTGCTAGATTGGACAGGGGTCGCACTGAAGCTTTCTTT
CSARLDRGRTEAFF
>TRBJ1-4|14|TRBV21-1|-|-
TGTGCCAGCAGGAGGGACGGACATAATGAAAAACTGTTTTTT
CASRRDGHNEKLFF
>TRBJ2-3|15|TRBV4-2|-|-
TGTGCCAGCAGCCAAGATCGGGGAAGGCTAGATACGCAGTATTTT
CASSQDRGRLDTQYF
>TRBJ1-1|15|TRBV28|TRBD1|-
TGTGCCAGCCAGGGCGTAGACAGGGGGAACACTGAAGCTTTCTTT
CASQGVDRGNTEAFF
>TRBJ2-7|14|TRBV9|-|-
TGTGCCAGCAGCCCACTGGCTACTTCCTACGAGCAGTACTTC
CASSPLATSYEQYF
>TRBJ2-7|16|TRBV28|TRBD2|-
TGTGCCAGCAGTCCTGTTAGTCCTGTAGCGGGGGGGGAGCAGTACTTC
CASSPVSPVAGGEQYF
>TRBJ1-1|12|TRBV7-8|-|few
TGTGCCAGCAGCTTATGGCGGACTGAAGCTTTCTTT
CASSLWRTEAFF
>TRBJ1-4|14|TRBV20-1|-|-
TGCAGTGCTAGAGAAATCAGGACTAATGAAAAACTGTTTTTT
CSAREIRTNEKLFF
>TRBJ1-3|15|TRBV7-8|TRBD1|few
TGTGCCAGCAGTTGGGACAGGGCGAAAGGAAACACCATATATTTT
CASSWDRAKGNTIYF
>TRBJ1-2|12|TRBV6-2/TRBV6-3|TRBD1|few
TGTGCCAGCAGGGGACAGAACTATGGCTACACCTTC
CASRGQNYGYTF
>TRBJ1-6|17|TRBV20-1|-|-
TGCAGTGCCTTCCGGGACGGACAATCGTTTTATAATTCACCCCTCCACTTT
CSAFRDGQSFYNSPLHF
>TRBJ1-1|13|TRBV5-5|-|-
TGTGCCAGCAGTAAACCGGAGAACACTGAAGCTTTCTTT
CASSKPENTEAFF
>TRBJ1-2|13|TRBV29-1|-|few
TGCAGCGTTGTGGTGGGTTCCAACTATGGCTACACCTTC
CSVVVGSNYGYTF
>TRBJ1-5|16|TRBV7-9|-|few
TGTGCCAGCAGCTTAGCCCGGGGCCCAGGCAATCAGCCCCAGCATTTT
CASSLARGPGNQPQHF
>TRBJ1-2|13|TRBV30|-|few
TGTGCCTGGAACAAGGGGCAGAGCTATGGCTACACCTTC
CAWNKGQSYGYTF
>TRBJ1-2|14|TRBV7-2|-|few
TGTGCCAGCCGAGGGGGGTCGTCTAGCTATGGCTACACCTTC
CASRGGSSSYGYTF
>TRBJ1-2|14|TRBV5-1|TRBD1|-
TGCGCCAGCAGCTTGGGGGACAGCCTCTATGGCTACACCTTC
CASSLGDSLYGYTF
>TRBJ1-3|15|TRBV20-1|-|few
TGCAGTGCTAGAGAGATGGGAAACTCTGGAAACACCATATATTTT
CSAREMGNSGNTIYF
>TRBJ2-2|17|TRBV19|-|-
TGTGCCAGTAGTATAGATCAAATAGGGGCGGTCACCGGGGAGCTGTTTTTT
CASSIDQIGAVTGELFF
>TRBJ1-1|15|TRBV11-2|TRBD1|-
TGTGCCAGCAGCTTAGGGGTGGCAGGGGGCACTGAAGCTTTCTTT
CASSLGVAGGTEAFF
>TRBJ2-5|15|TRBV5-1|-|-
TGCGCCAGCAGCTTGGCGTTGGGTTCCCAAGAGACCCAGTACTTC
CASSLALGSQETQYF
>TRBJ1-5|17|TRBV2|TRBD1|-
TGTGCCAGCAGTGAAGTCAGGGGGGGCCGAAGCAATCAGCCCCAGCATTTT
CASSEVRGGRSNQPQHF
>TRBJ2-7|14|TRBV7-9|TRBD1|-
TGTGCCAGCACCCACAGGGGGAACACCTACGAGCAGTACTTC
CASTHRGNTYEQYF
>TRBJ2-7|14|TRBV4-2|-|few
TGTGCCAGCAGCCATAGGGACGGGGCCTACGAGCAGTACTTC
CASSHRDGAYEQYF
>TRBJ2-2|17|TRBV6-2/TRBV6-3|TRBD1|-
TGTGCCAGCAGTTCCGGGACAGGGGGCGTTAGCACCGGGGAGCTGTTTTTT
CASSSGTGGVSTGELFF
>TRBJ2-2|15|TRBV18|-|-
TGTGCCAGCTCACCGACGGGCGGATGGACCGGGGAGCTGTTTTTT
CASSPTGGWTGELFF
>TRBJ1-1|13|TRBV29-1|-|-
TGCAGCGTTGAAGATTTTGTGAACACTGAAGCTTTCTTT
CSVEDFVNTEAFF
>TRBJ1-1|13|TRBV5-1|-|-
TGCGCCAGCCAAACTCAGGGGAACACTGAAGCTTTCTTT
CASQTQGNTEAFF
>TRBJ2-7|14|TRBV3-1|TRBD2|-
TGTGCCAGCAGCCCCGCTAGCGGGAGCTACGAGCAGTACTTC
CASSPASGSYEQYF
>TRBJ2-4|15|TRBV21-1|-|-
TGTGCCAGCAGTGAAGAGGGGCCAGCCAAAAACATTCAGTACTTC
CASSEEGPAKNIQYF